Each of the 12 T cell receptor beta chains below was sequenced from the same sample in a study of blood T cell repertoires in COVID-19. The protocol was immunoSEQ multiplex PCR, while the TCRdb copy is restricted to in-frame clones and leaves out a portion. The table has some 120,000 clones, over 80% seen once. The material sequenced was peripheral blood. These receptors were obtained from a man younger than 40 with acute or convalescent COVID-19.

This chain connects TRBV6-2 or TRBV6-3 to TRBJ1-6; D is undetermined. The V end lost 2 bases, the J end lost 9 bases, and 5 bases lay between the germline ends. There are 12 residues in the CDR3. CDR1 and CDR2 (germline): MNHEY, SVGEGT. The CDR3 DNA is TGTGCCAGCAGTTACGCGAGTTCACCCCTCCACTTT. Its protein is CASSYASSPLHF.

DNA of the CDR3: TGTGCCAGTAGTATAGATTGGGGCGAGGATTCACCCCTCCACTTT. Residues: CASSIDWGEDSPLHF. This rearrangement joins TRBV19 to TRBJ1-6; the D gene is possibly TRBD1 (5 bases). The V end was cut by 0 bases, the J end by 8 bases, with 11 bases between. CDR3 size: 15 residues. CDR1 is LNHDA, CDR2 SQIVND, per germline (reference sequence). The full variable domain, in which reference TRBV19 and TRBJ1-6 provide the parts outside the CDR3, is DGGITQSPKYLFRKEGQNVTLSCEQNLNHDAMYWYRQDPGQGLRLIYYSQIVNDFQKGDIAEGYSVSREKKESFPLTVTSAQKNPTAFYLCASSIDWGEDSPLHFGNGTRLTVT.

The chain couples TRBV7-8 to TRBJ1-5; D uncertain. There are 15 residues in the CDR3. From germline, CDR1 is SGHVS and CDR2 FQNEAQ. With 1 base removed from V and 4 bases from J, the gap between germline ends came to 11 bases. CDR3 protein: CASSLVVTQNQPQHF. CDR3 DNA sequence: TGTGCCAGCAGCTTAGTCGTAACACAAAATCAGCCCCAGCATTTT.

This chain joins TRBV12-3 or TRBV12-4 and TRBJ2-5; tentative D call: TRBD2 (6 bases). Trimming left V 0 bases short and J 7 bases short, with 9 bases between. This CDR3 has 13 residues. In DNA, the CDR3 is TGTGCCAGCAGTTTAGCGTCGCGGGGGACCCAGTACTTC. Translated, it gives CASSLASRGTQYF.

This chain links TRBV9 with TRBJ2-5; TRBD2 is a possible D gene (6 bases). V was trimmed by 0 bases and J by 1 base, leaving 19 bases between them. The CDR3 has 18 residues. Germline V gene lookup returns CDR1 SGDLS and CDR2 YYNGEE. As DNA, the CDR3 is TGTGCCAGCAGCGTAGGAGGTGGCGGGACGGTGTCCCAAGAGACCCAGTACTTC. This gives the protein CASSVGGGGTVSQETQYF.

The V call is TRBV9, the J call TRBJ2-5, with TRBD2 identical over 7 bases. V lost 8 bases, J lost 2 bases, and 9 bases stayed unmatched. Germline CDR1 SGDLS, CDR2 YYNGEE. The CDR3 spans 14 residues. This chain's CDR3 is CASSSGAPQETQYF. The CDR3 bases are TGTGCCAGTTCCAGCGGGGCCCCTCAAGAGACCCAGTACTTC.

The rearrangement joins TRBV11-3 to TRBJ2-7, with 11 bases lining up with TRBD2. The CDR3 consists of 15 residues. J gave up 2 bases and V 7 bases, and 7 bases lay outside the gene matches. CDR1 is SGHNT and CDR2 is YENEEA in the germline V gene. CDR3 DNA: TGTGCCAGCACCCCAATACTAGCGGGGGCCTACGAGCAGTACTTC. Protein sequence: CASTPILAGAYEQYF.

This clone was seen a few times. This chain uses TRBV21-1 with TRBJ2-7; the table calls TRBD1, which could not be checked here. TRBV21-1 constitutes a pseudogene. CDR3 length: 15 residues. CDR3 sequence (DNA): TGTGCCAGGGGGGCTGGAGTTTATCGATCCTACGAGCAGTACGTC. Its protein is CARGAGVYRSYEQYV.

The chain joins TRBV12-1 to TRBJ2-7; TRBD1 is the table's D call and was not checked against the DNA. TRBV12-1 is classified as a pseudogene. CDR3 size: 18 residues. In nucleotides, the CDR3 is TGTGCCAGCAGCGGAGGCGGGACAGGCGACCGCAGCTCCTACGAGCAGTACGTC. The encoded protein is CASSGGGTGDRSSYEQYV.

In this sample, this clone turned up once. The CDR3 nucleotides read TGCAGCTTTTATTCTAGTGTAGAGGAAGCTTTCTTT. It translates to CSFYSSVEEAFF. The genes are TRBV29-1 and TRBJ1-1, with unresolved D. Deletions cut 8 bases from V and 8 bases from J, with 18 bases between. The CDR3 contains 12 residues. Per the germline V gene, CDR1 is SQVTM and CDR2 is ANQGSEA.

This clone was detected only once. V gene TRBV2 combines with J gene TRBJ2-7; TRBD2 agrees at 11 bases. V trimming: 5 bases; J trimming: 4 bases; junction bases outside the gene matches: 4. CDR1 and CDR2 from the germline V gene are SNHLY and FYNNEI. The CDR3 spans 14 residues. The CDR3 reads CASSPASGGYEQYF. DNA for the CDR3: TGTGCCAGCAGTCCGGCTAGCGGGGGGTACGAGCAGTACTTC.

Notes on this clone: Its ends do not fully match the called genes, so a read error is possible. The V call is TRBV12-3 or TRBV12-4, the J call TRBJ2-1, with TRBD2 identical over 8 bases. The CDR3 covers 12 residues. CDR3 amino acids: CASSPIAGSGLF. The CDR3 DNA reads TGTGCCAGCAGCCCTATAGCGGGATCAGGGCTCTTC.